The sequence of this T cell receptor (beta chain) was determined in a study of blood T cell repertoires in COVID-19. CDR1 and CDR2 from the germline V gene are MDHEN and SYDVKM. The ends lost 0 bases at V and 1 base at J; junction bases unmatched: 6. This CDR3 region has 17 residues. In the original analysis: By means of reference gene primer amplification, nucleated cell counts were estimated. Here immunoSEQ multiplex PCR was the method, and the copy in TCRdb shows in-frame clones only, minus some. Clone size and V and J calls were adopted from that table, with D and trimming inferred from the DNA. Here the sample spans more than 30,000 clones, roughly 91% being singletons.

The receptor was derived from a man aged 60 to 75 with active COVID-19. The rearrangement uses TRBV28 and TRBJ2-7, with TRBD2 matching 10 bases. The sequenced sample consisted of peripheral blood. CDR3 nucleotide sequence: TGTGCCAGCAGTTTATGGGGTATAGCGGGAGGATCCTACGAGCAGTACTTC. Its translation is CASSLWGIAGGSYEQYF.